The clone carrying this T cell receptor (beta chain) has a count of ten or more. What it recognizes is unknown. This specimen comes from a study of T-cell memory formation after mild COVID-19. Study overall: The study found TCR clusters largely donor specific.

V was clipped by 5 bases and J by 7 bases; unmatched bases: 6. CDR1 and CDR2 (germline): DFQATT, SNEGSKA (reference sequence). This CDR3 has 15 amino acids. TCRdb called the 5' RACE reads again in MiXCR, with one record for every CDR3 protein. The sample includes 400,000 to 500,000 distinct CDR3 sequences, 20% to 25% of them seen just once. General study results and limits: Day 15 to 85 contracting clones showed balanced CD4/CD8; day 15 to 37 expanders favored CD4+. The authors left the SARS-CoV-2 specificity of second-wave clones peaking on day 37 unconfirmed. Certain responding clones were present in pre-infection memory, suggesting participation of cross-reactive memory.

This chain connects TRBV20-1 to TRBJ2-1; TRBD2 matches 15 bases. This receptor was taken from an adult woman who had mild COVID-19 (a few samples of this study predate the infection). Cell type and time point are not known. Sample: PBMCs or a T cell subset sorted from them (not recorded which). The DNA of the CDR3 is TGCAGTGCTCACAAGGGGACTAGCGGGAGGAATGAGCAGTTCTTC. It yields the protein CSAHKGTSGRNEQFF.